Below, 18 T cell receptor beta chains from the same sample are listed, as sequenced in a study of blood T cell repertoires in COVID-19. The method was immunoSEQ multiplex PCR; TCRdb's version includes in-frame clones alone and lacks a portion of them. The sample consists of 250,000 to 350,000 clones, around 91% of them appearing once. What was sequenced was PBMCs or T cells enriched from blood (not recorded which). The receptors derive from a woman younger than 35 with acute COVID-19.

The chain carries TRBV6-6 and TRBJ2-7; D may be TRBD2 (6 bases). This CDR3 contains 13 residues. V was pared by 6 bases and J by 2 bases, with 11 bases between. Germline assignment: CDR1 MNHNY and CDR2 SVGAGI (reference sequence). The CDR3 bases are TGTGCCAGCAGGGGGGGACGCCCCTACGAGCAGTACTTC. The encoded protein is CASRGGRPYEQYF.

The chain uses TRBV2 and TRBJ1-5; 7 nucleotides agree with TRBD1. The CDR3 sequence is 13 residues long. V shed 4 bases, J shed 6 bases, and the junction held 3 bases outside the gene matches. Germline CDR1 reads SNHLY; CDR2 reads FYNNEI. DNA of the CDR3: TGTGCCAGCAGTGGACAGGGAGGTCAGCCCCAGCATTTT. This encodes CASSGQGGQPQHF.

This clone was detected only once. The V call is TRBV6-6, the J call TRBJ1-2; TRBD1 matches at 8 bases. Germline V gives CDR1 MNHNY, CDR2 SVGAGI (reference sequence). After removal of 6 bases from V and 8 bases from J, the junction contained 8 bases not matched to a gene. The CDR3 totals 13 residues. CDR3 sequence: CASSHMTGDGYTF. The CDR3 bases are TGTGCCAGCAGCCACATGACAGGGGACGGCTACACCTTC.

This chain connects TRBV28 to TRBJ1-2; the match to TRBD1 covers 8 bases. With 7 bases clipped from V and 5 bases from J, the junction kept 9 bases outside the gene matches. Germline lookup yields CDR1 MDHEN and CDR2 SYDVKM. This CDR3 is 14 amino acids long. The CDR3 spells CASTTTGGEYGYTF. CDR3 nucleotides: TGTGCCAGCACCACAACAGGGGGAGAATATGGCTACACCTTC.

This sequence joins TRBV6-2 or TRBV6-3 and TRBJ1-5; D remains unclear. This CDR3 comprises 14 residues. The germline V gene encodes CDR1 MNHEY and CDR2 SVGEGT. V lost 4 bases, J lost 4 bases, and 11 bases lay in between. The CDR3 sequence: CASSSSLMNQPQHF. In nucleotides, the CDR3 is TGTGCCAGCAGTTCTTCCCTTATGAATCAGCCCCAGCATTTT.

The rearrangement joins TRBV15 to TRBJ1-2, with 8 bases fitting TRBD1. Germline CDR1 reads LNHNV; CDR2 reads YYDKDF (reference sequence). V gave up 1 base and J gave up 3 bases; unmatched junction bases: 1. The CDR3 runs to 14 residues. The CDR3 spells CATSRAGGDYGYTF. The CDR3 DNA sequence: TGTGCCACCAGCAGAGCAGGGGGCGACTATGGCTACACCTTC.

On this clone itself: The sample contains more than one DNA sequence encoding this CDR3. This sequence joins TRBV9 and TRBJ2-5; 7 bases align to TRBD1. The V and J ends lost 0 bases and 1 base, in that order; junction bases with no gene match: 0. CDR1 is SGDLS and CDR2 is YYNGEE in the germline V gene. The CDR3 length is 14 residues. DNA for the CDR3: TGTGCCAGCAGCGTAGGGACAGGCCAAGAGACCCAGTACTTC. It is translated as CASSVGTGQETQYF.

V is TRBV11-2 and J is TRBJ2-2; 9 nucleotides agree with TRBD1. V was clipped by 4 bases and J by 4 bases; unmatched bases: 4. Per the germline V gene, CDR1 is SGHAT and CDR2 is FQNNGV. The CDR3 loop spans 15 amino acids. In DNA, the CDR3 is TGTGCCAGCAGCTGGGGACAGGGAGGCACCGGGGAGCTGTTTTTT. Its protein product is CASSWGQGGTGELFF.

The chain uses TRBV5-6 and TRBJ1-5, with 7 bases matching TRBD1. The germline gives CDR1 SGHDT, CDR2 YYEEEE. The CDR3 spans 17 residues. With V trimmed by 0 bases and J by 1 base, 7 bases remained unmatched. For the CDR3, the DNA is TGTGCCAGCAGCTTGGGACAGGGAAAAAGGAGCAATCAGCCCCAGCATTTT. Amino acids: CASSLGQGKRSNQPQHF.

This clone was picked up one time. This sequence joins TRBV30 and TRBJ2-5, with 10 positions matching TRBD2. The J segment lost 5 bases and the V segment lost 1 base, leaving 7 bases of the junction unmatched. Germline CDR1 reads GTSNPN; CDR2 reads SVGIG (reference sequence). CDR3 length: 15 residues. For the CDR3, the DNA is TGTGCCTGGAGTGCCCTAGCGGGAGTCGGGGAGACCCAGTACTTC. Its translation is CAWSALAGVGETQYF. The full variable domain, completed using reference TRBV30 and TRBJ2-5, is SQTIHQWPATLVQPVGSPLSLECTVEGTSNPNLYWYRQAAGRGLQLLFYSVGIGQISSEVPQNLSASRPQDRQFILSSKKLLLSDSGFYLCAWSALAGVGETQYFGPGTRLLVL.

The CDR3 reads CASSLASQGEQFF. CDR3 bases: TGCGCCAGCAGCTTGGCGTCCCAGGGTGAGCAGTTCTTC. The chain uses TRBV5-1 and TRBJ2-1, with D perhaps TRBD1 (5 bases). The CDR3 has 13 residues. The germline gives CDR1 SGHRS, CDR2 YFSETQ. V lost 0 bases and J lost 9, with 10 bases in between.

In its sample, this clone was seen once. The genes are TRBV11-3 and TRBJ2-5; 10 bases fit TRBD2. The CDR3 is made up of 14 amino acids. The V gene's germline CDR1 is SGHNT and CDR2 YENEEA. Losses at the gene ends were 4 bases for V and 9 bases for J; bases not matched to a gene: 8. CDR3 loop: CASSSGLAASPQYF. The CDR3 DNA is TGTGCCAGCAGCTCCGGACTAGCGGCATCACCCCAGTACTTC.

The J gene is TRBJ2-1, the V gene TRBV4-1; the D gene is possibly TRBD2 (5 bases). The germline V and J ends were trimmed by 5 bases and 10 bases, with 12 bases remaining between them. This CDR3 is built from 12 residues. CDR1 and CDR2 (germline): MGHRA, YSYEKL. CDR3 bases: TGCGCCAGCAGCGCCCGGACTTCCGAGCAGTTCTTC. Amino acid sequence: CASSARTSEQFF.

The sample holds a few counts of this clone. V is TRBV6-1 and J is TRBJ1-6; D may be TRBD1 (5 bases). The CDR3 spans 15 residues. With 2 bases removed from V and 9 bases from J, the gap between germline ends came to 14 bases. From germline, CDR1 is MNHNS and CDR2 SASEGT. The CDR3: CASSEWAGNGSPLHF. The CDR3 DNA reads TGTGCCAGCAGTGAATGGGCAGGGAATGGTTCACCCCTCCACTTT.

The genes are TRBV19 and TRBJ1-4; D gene uncertain. V lost 2 bases and J 5 bases, leaving 12 bases between the germline ends. CDR1 is LNHDA, CDR2 SQIVND, per germline (reference sequence). The length of the CDR3 is 15 residues. The CDR3 DNA reads TGTGCCAGTAGTATATCAGGTAGAGGGAATGAAAAACTGTTTTTT. Its protein product is CASSISGRGNEKLFF.

This rearrangement joins TRBV29-1 to TRBJ2-7; TRBD1 aligns across 11 bases. The CDR3 length is 16 residues. The germline V gene encodes CDR1 SQVTM and CDR2 ANQGSEA. V gave up 2 bases and J gave up 6 bases; unmatched junction bases: 12. Here the CDR3 reads CSVERDRGGPRFEQYF. The DNA for the CDR3 is TGCAGCGTTGAACGGGACAGGGGGGGACCCCGATTCGAGCAGTACTTC.

This chain connects TRBV19 to TRBJ1-5; the D gene is possibly TRBD1 (5 bases). CDR1 is LNHDA and CDR2 is SQIVND in the germline V gene (reference sequence). This CDR3 is 14 amino acids long. Trimming cost V 4 bases and J 5 bases, with 12 bases left between them. CDR3: CASSTGFSYQPQHF. The CDR3 DNA sequence: TGTGCCAGTAGTACAGGGTTCTCCTATCAGCCCCAGCATTTT.

V usage is TRBV6-5 and J usage is TRBJ2-5, with D tentatively TRBD2 (6 bases). Germline-derived CDR1 and CDR2 are MNHEY and SVGAGI. The germline V and J ends were trimmed by 6 bases and 5 bases, with 10 bases remaining between them. The CDR3 runs to 12 residues. The CDR3 loop is CASRPGVETQYF. The CDR3, as DNA: TGTGCCAGCAGACCGGGAGTCGAGACCCAGTACTTC.